Below, 5 T cell receptor beta chains from the same sample are listed, as sequenced in a study of sequential checkpoint blockade in melanoma. Treatment specified: randomized to nivolumab then ipilimumab (arm A) or the reverse (arm B). Generated by immunoSEQ multiplex PCR, the TCRdb table keeps only in-frame clones and is missing some. The sample lists some 4,900 clones, around 40% occurring once. The source material was tumor tissue (inferred from file names), sampled from a patient given nivolumab and ipilimumab in sequence. All receptors come from a human donor with melanoma.

The V gene is TRBV19, the J gene TRBJ2-3; D gene uncertain. In germline, CDR1 is LNHDA, CDR2 SQIVND (reference sequence). The CDR3 loop spans 12 amino acids. Deletions cut 3 bases from V and 5 bases from J, with 6 bases between. CDR3 sequence: CASSIRQDTQYF. For the CDR3, the DNA is TGTGCCAGTAGTATCCGACAAGATACGCAGTATTTT. Drawing the rest from reference TRBV19 and TRBJ2-3, the complete variable domain is DGGITQSPKYLFRKEGQNVTLSCEQNLNHDAMYWYRQDPGQGLRLIYYSQIVNDFQKGDIAEGYSVSREKKESFPLTVTSAQKNPTAFYLCASSIRQDTQYFGPGTRLTVL.

This clone was picked up a small number of times. J is TRBJ1-5 and V is TRBV6-7, with 8 positions matching TRBD1. TRBV6-7 is labeled an ORF, and its function is uncertain. This CDR3 comprises 14 residues. V was pared by 7 bases and J by 4 bases, with 6 bases of the junction left unmatched. The CDR3 protein is CASIHRQGNQPQHF. CDR3 bases: TGTGCCAGCATCCACCGACAGGGGAATCAGCCCCAGCATTTT.

This clone was observed a few times. The J gene is TRBJ2-7, the V gene TRBV27, with 8 bases matching TRBD1. The CDR3 runs to 15 residues. Trimming took 1 base from V and 3 from J; bases not matched to a gene: 5. Germline V gene lookup returns CDR1 MNHEY and CDR2 SMNVEV (reference sequence). CDR3 sequence: CASSLLGTGYYEQYF. CDR3 DNA sequence: TGTGCCAGCAGTTTATTAGGGACAGGATACTACGAGCAGTACTTC.

This clone was recorded a few times. This rearrangement joins TRBV28 to TRBJ1-2, with a tentative D call TRBD1 (5 bases). The germline gives CDR1 MDHEN, CDR2 SYDVKM. The CDR3 runs 13 residues. V was pared by 0 bases and J by 7 bases, with 9 bases between. The CDR3 DNA is TGTGCCAGCAGTTTATGGGGGCGATCTGGCTACACCTTC. It encodes CASSLWGRSGYTF.

This clone was detected only a few times. In DNA form, the CDR3 reads TGCAGCGTTGGGGGGGGCGGGAACACTGAAGCTTTCTTT. Translating gives CSVGGGGNTEAFF. V is TRBV29-1 and J is TRBJ1-1; a weak D match, TRBD1 (6 bases). V shed 4 bases and J shed 1 base, with 10 bases lying between them. The CDR3 spans 13 residues. The germline V gene encodes CDR1 SQVTM and CDR2 ANQGSEA. Full variable domain (remainder filled in from reference TRBV29-1 and TRBJ1-1): SAVISQKPSRDICQRGTSLTIQCQVDSQVTMMFWYRQQPGQSLTLIATANQGSEATYESGFVIDKFPISRPNLTFSTLTVSNMSPEDSSIYLCSVGGGGNTEAFFGQGTRLTVV.